Following are 24 T cell receptor beta chains from one sample sequenced in a study of shared clonotypes between healthy human individuals. Clones were read by immunoSEQ multiplex PCR, and TCRdb kept only the in-frame ones, dropping some. This table holds millions of clones, approximately 92% found once. What was sequenced was naive CD4+ T cells sorted from blood. Subset denoted: CD45RA+ positively selected. Receptor source: a man aged 18 to 29 in good health.

With regard to this clone: In the same sample, other DNA sequences code for this CDR3. The chain links TRBV30 to TRBJ2-2; no clear D gene. Per germline, CDR1 GTSNPN and CDR2 SVGIG (reference sequence). The V end was cut by 0 bases, the J end by 4 bases, with 9 bases between. This CDR3 region has 14 residues. The chain's CDR3 is CAWSVSGGTGELFF. The CDR3 coding sequence is TGTGCCTGGAGTGTAAGTGGTGGCACCGGGGAGCTGTTTTTT.

This chain connects TRBV6-4 to TRBJ2-2, with D maybe TRBD2 (6 bases). The CDR3 consists of 14 residues. Trimming stripped 3 bases from V and 4 bases from J, with 9 bases between. Germline assignment: CDR1 MRHNA and CDR2 SNTAGT. Here the CDR3 reads CASSEGGSTGELFF. CDR3 coding DNA: TGTGCCAGCAGTGAGGGGGGTAGCACCGGGGAGCTGTTTTTT.

Note on this clone: The sample holds other DNA sequences that translate to the same CDR3. The rearrangement links TRBV4-3 to TRBJ2-7; the D is unclear. There are 13 residues in the CDR3. The V end was cut by 1 base, the J end by 3 bases, with 7 bases between. Germline V gene data show CDR1 as LGHNA and CDR2 as YSLEER. The CDR3 DNA reads as TGCGCCAGCAGCCAAGTTCTAGGCTACGAGCAGTACTTC. Encoded protein: CASSQVLGYEQYF.

This rearrangement joins TRBV6-1 to TRBJ1-1; a possible D gene is TRBD1 (5 bases). The V and J ends lost 6 bases and 1 base respectively, with 9 bases between them. The CDR3 contains 13 residues. Per germline, CDR1 MNHNS and CDR2 SASEGT. The CDR3: CASRQAQNTEAFF. As DNA, the CDR3 is TGTGCCAGCAGACAGGCACAGAACACTGAAGCTTTCTTT.

This clone appeared a single time. J is TRBJ1-2 and V is TRBV7-2, with a weak D call TRBD1 (6 bases). CDR1 is SGHTA and CDR2 is FQGNSA in the germline V gene. The CDR3 consists of 15 residues. V was pared by 5 bases and J by 0 bases, with 13 bases between. CDR3 in amino acids: CASSLQGPTNYGYTF. CDR3 sequence (DNA): TGTGCCAGCAGCCTACAGGGCCCGACTAACTATGGCTACACCTTC.

As regards this clone: This sample includes further DNA sequences coding for the same CDR3. The chain uses TRBV5-1 and TRBJ2-7; D could derive from TRBD1 or TRBD2 (6 bases each). Looked up from germline, CDR1 is SGHRS and CDR2 is YFSETQ. The CDR3 is 14 residues long. V lost 2 bases and J lost 3, with 12 bases in between. CDR3 nucleotide sequence: TGCGCCAGCAGCTTAGGGGGGTTAGGCTACGAGCAGTACTTC. Encoded protein: CASSLGGLGYEQYF.

The rearrangement links TRBV10-3 to TRBJ2-3; 10 bases are a match to TRBD1. The V and J ends lost 9 bases and 3 bases, in that order; junction bases with no gene match: 3. The CDR3 length is 13 residues. Germline V gives CDR1 ENHRY, CDR2 SYGVKD. As DNA, the CDR3 is TGTGCCATGTTGGGACAGGGGACAGATACGCAGTATTTT. This codes for CAMLGQGTDTQYF.

This chain links TRBV2 with TRBJ1-2, with TRBD1 matching 8 bases. After removal of 6 bases from V and 2 bases from J, the junction contained 8 bases not matched to a gene. Germline V gene data show CDR1 as SNHLY and CDR2 as FYNNEI. This CDR3 has 15 amino acids. CDR3 loop: CASSRTGSSNYGYTF. In DNA, the CDR3 is TGTGCCAGCAGCCGGACAGGGAGCTCCAACTATGGCTACACCTTC.

This rearrangement joins TRBV28 to TRBJ2-3; 15 nucleotides align to TRBD2. Germline V gene data show CDR1 as MDHEN and CDR2 as SYDVKM. The CDR3 extends over 15 amino acids. After removal of 8 bases from V and 4 bases from J, the junction contained 4 bases not matched to a gene. The CDR3 here is CASGTSGRTADTQYF. The CDR3, as DNA: TGTGCCAGCGGGACTAGCGGGAGGACAGCAGATACGCAGTATTTT.

This chain uses TRBV6-4 with TRBJ1-5; TRBD1 might be the D (5 bases). V gave up 6 bases and J gave up 9 bases, with 12 bases separating them. CDR1 is MRHNA and CDR2 is SNTAGT in the germline V gene. This CDR3 region has 12 residues. CDR3 amino acids: CASRRGGVPQHF. Here the CDR3 DNA reads TGTGCCAGCAGGAGGGGCGGGGTGCCCCAGCATTTT.

The chain employs TRBV28 and TRBJ1-1; 8 bases match TRBD1. This CDR3 is built from 15 residues. The V gene's germline CDR1 is MDHEN and CDR2 SYDVKM. The J segment lost 7 bases and the V segment lost 6 bases, leaving 13 bases of the junction unmatched. The CDR3 reads CASSRPDRAFIEAFF. For the CDR3, the DNA is TGTGCCAGCAGCCGCCCGGACAGGGCATTCATTGAAGCTTTCTTT.

The chain joins TRBV5-1 to TRBJ1-2, with no clear D. The CDR3 spans 15 residues. V was cut by 4 bases and J by 4 bases, with 17 bases left in between. Per germline, CDR1 SGHRS and CDR2 YFSETQ. Written as DNA, the CDR3 is TGCGCCAGCAGCCCAAGGAGGGCGCCGGGCTATGGCTACACCTTC. It encodes CASSPRRAPGYGYTF.

The chain's CDR3 is CASSLDDRAGSYEQYF. The CDR3 bases are TGTGCCAGCAGCTTGGATGACAGGGCCGGCTCCTACGAGCAGTACTTC. The chain links TRBV5-8 to TRBJ2-7; TRBD1 matches at 7 bases. J was trimmed by 0 bases and V by 0 bases; bases with no gene match: 6. Per the germline V gene, CDR1 is SGHTS and CDR2 is YDEGEE. The CDR3 totals 16 residues.

The rearrangement uses TRBV5-1 and TRBJ1-4; D is uncertain. Trimming stripped 4 bases from V and 0 bases from J, with 13 bases between. There are 16 residues in the CDR3. Germline V gene sequence: CDR1 SGHRS, CDR2 YFSETQ. The CDR3 DNA reads TGCGCCAGCAGCCCCCGACTGATTACAACTAATGAAAAACTGTTTTTT. Translated: CASSPRLITTNEKLFF.

About this clone itself: At one boundary the junction diverges from the germline segment, which might be a read error. The V and J genes are TRBV7-7 and TRBJ2-5; D is possibly TRBD2 (5 bases). CDR3 length: 13 amino acids. Germline-derived CDR1 and CDR2 are SSHAT and FNYEAQ (reference sequence). The chain's CDR3 is CASSLAWGETQYF. CDR3 in DNA: TGTGCTAGCAGCTTAGCGTGGGGAGAGACCCAGTACTTC.

Note on this clone: Other nucleotide sequences in the sample specify the same CDR3. This sequence joins TRBV20-1 and TRBJ2-7; no clear D gene. The CDR3 runs to 11 residues. V lost 0 bases and J lost 3, with 3 bases in between. Germline CDR1 reads DFQATT; CDR2 reads SNEGSKA (reference sequence). The CDR3 DNA follows: TGCAGTGCTAGAGACATCTACGAGCAGTACTTC. Protein: CSARDIYEQYF.

V is TRBV19 and J is TRBJ1-2; 8 bases agree with TRBD1. The V gene's germline CDR1 is LNHDA and CDR2 SQIVND (reference sequence). Unmatched junction bases numbered 3, after V lost 4 bases and J lost 2 bases. This CDR3 has 14 residues. The chain's CDR3 is CASSTRQGNYGYTF. CDR3 DNA sequence: TGTGCCAGTAGTACCCGACAGGGGAACTATGGCTACACCTTC.

The chain is built from TRBV5-1 and TRBJ1-5; D is unclear. Trimming removed 2 bases from V and 6 bases from J, with 12 bases in between. Germline loops: CDR1 SGHRS, CDR2 YFSETQ. The CDR3 spans 14 residues. For the CDR3, the DNA is TGCGCCAGCAGCTTTGAGGGTCTTAGTCAGCCCCAGCATTTT. This encodes CASSFEGLSQPQHF.

This clone was detected a few times. In the same sample, other DNA sequences code for this CDR3. V is TRBV18 and J is TRBJ1-1; D ambiguous. The CDR3 is made up of 11 amino acids. Trimming took off 3 bases at V and 8 bases at J, with 7 bases between the two ends. The germline CDR1 and CDR2 sequences are KGHSH and LQKENI. The CDR3 nucleotides read TGTGCCAGCTCACCGCTGACAGAAGCTTTCTTT. This codes for CASSPLTEAFF.

The V gene is TRBV9, the J gene TRBJ2-7; D is unresolved. Germline CDR1 SGDLS, CDR2 YYNGEE. V shed 4 bases and J shed 3 bases, with 5 bases lying between them. CDR3 length: 11 amino acids. In nucleotides, the CDR3 is TGTGCCAGCAGCTTACACTACGAGCAGTACTTC. This encodes CASSLHYEQYF. The full variable domain, completed using reference TRBV9 and TRBJ2-7, is DSGVTQTPKHLITATGQRVTLRCSPRSGDLSVYWYQQSLDQGLQFLIQYYNGEERAKGNILERFSAQQFPDLHSELNLSSLELGDSALYFCASSLHYEQYFGPGTRLTVT.

V usage is TRBV5-4 and J usage is TRBJ1-4; D is unresolved. The CDR3 sequence is 15 residues long. Germline V gene lookup returns CDR1 SGHNT and CDR2 YYREEE (reference sequence). V dropped 0 bases and J dropped 7 bases, with 13 bases sitting between them. The CDR3 DNA reads TGTGCCAGCAGCTTGGCCCCGGGGATAGGTGAAAAACTGTTTTTT. It specifies CASSLAPGIGEKLFF.

The chain has TRBV15 and TRBJ1-3, with D unclear. The CDR3 sequence is 16 residues long. Germline V gene lookup returns CDR1 LNHNV and CDR2 YYDKDF (reference sequence). Trimming shortened V by 3 bases and J by 4 bases, and 16 bases separated the two germline ends. The CDR3 sequence: CATSSLSLGSGNTIYF. Here the CDR3 DNA reads TGTGCCACCAGCAGTTTGTCGTTGGGGAGCGGAAACACCATATATTTT. The full variable domain, in which reference TRBV15 and TRBJ1-3 provide the parts outside the CDR3, is DAMVIQNPRYQVTQFGKPVTLSCSQTLNHNVMYWYQQKSSQAPKLLFHYYDKDFNNEADTPDNFQSRRPNTSFCFLDIRSPGLGDTAMYLCATSSLSLGSGNTIYFGEGSWLTVV.

The chain links TRBV5-4 to TRBJ2-3; no definite D call. This CDR3 spans 14 amino acids. The V and J ends lost 4 bases and 5 bases respectively, with 14 bases between them. Germline V gene sequence: CDR1 SGHNT, CDR2 YYREEE (reference sequence). Here the CDR3 reads CASSKDSPGDTQYF. The DNA for the CDR3 is TGTGCCAGCAGCAAAGACTCCCCGGGAGATACGCAGTATTTT.

A note on this clone: The junction departs from the called germline gene at one end, perhaps through a read error. This chain links TRBV5-1 with TRBJ2-7; 7 positions match TRBD2. This CDR3 is 15 amino acids long. CDR1 and CDR2 (germline): SGHRS, YFSETQ. This CDR3 is CASSAPGGSSHEQYF. CDR3 sequence (DNA): TGCGCCAGCAGCGCGCCGGGGGGATCCTCCCACGAGCAGTACTTC.